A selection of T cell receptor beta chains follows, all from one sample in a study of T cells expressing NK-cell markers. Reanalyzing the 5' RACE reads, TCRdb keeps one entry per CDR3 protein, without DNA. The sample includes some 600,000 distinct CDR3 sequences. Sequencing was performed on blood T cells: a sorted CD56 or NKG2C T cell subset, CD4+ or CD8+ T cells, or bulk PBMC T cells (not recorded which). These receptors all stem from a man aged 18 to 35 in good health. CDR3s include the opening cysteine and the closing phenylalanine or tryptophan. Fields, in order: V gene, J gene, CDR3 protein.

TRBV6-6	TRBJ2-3	CASSPARDTQYF
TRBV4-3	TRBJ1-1	CASSAFQGPNTEAFF
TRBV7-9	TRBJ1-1	CASSFQMNTEAFF
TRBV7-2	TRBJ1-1	CASSLVIRQGGTEAFF
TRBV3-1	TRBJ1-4	CASSPGRTSTNEKLFF
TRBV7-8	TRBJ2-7	CASSFKREQPYEQYF
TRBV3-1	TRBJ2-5	CASSQDPRTSGRVQETQYF
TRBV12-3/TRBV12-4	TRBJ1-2	CASSYETGIGYTF
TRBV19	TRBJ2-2	CASSIGVAGGVGNTGELFF
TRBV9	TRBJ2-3	CASSVSGGPLDTQYF
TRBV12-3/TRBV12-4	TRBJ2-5	CASSLGPATSQETQYF
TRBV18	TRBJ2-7	CASSPPSGVNSRDSYREQYF
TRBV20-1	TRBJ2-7	CSASGRAEYEQYF
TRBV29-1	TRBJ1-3	CSAHARGNTIYF
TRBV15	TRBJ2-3	CATSRDLSSGQSTDTQYF